This TCR beta chain was recovered during a study of OX40 agonist ivuxolimab in advanced cancers. Across the study: Participants, 75% to 90% male, averaged roughly 59 years of age, ranging from roughly 23 to 80.

Sequenced by immunoSEQ multiplex PCR; TCRdb stores in-frame clones only, minus some. Of about 21,000 clones in the sample, around nine tenths were seen once. The V gene lost 5 bases and the J gene lost 4 bases, with 14 bases spanning the gap. The CDR3 is 14 residues long. Germline assignment: CDR1 SEHNR and CDR2 FQNEAQ (reference sequence). People who had autoimmune disease history or systemic immunosuppression were excluded. The chain uses TRBV7-9 and TRBJ1-2, with no clear D. This TCR derives from an adult with an advanced solid tumor such as melanoma, head and neck, liver or kidney cancer. Sequenced here: CD4+ or CD8+ T cells sorted from blood, sampled in a trial of the OX40 agonist ivuxolimab. CDR3 protein: CASSLMDVGYGYTF. Here the CDR3 DNA reads TGTGCCAGCAGCCTGATGGATGTGGGCTATGGCTACACCTTC.